The sequence of this T cell receptor beta chain was determined in a study of cytomegalovirus exposure and HLA in healthy donors. Germline V gene sequence: CDR1 SEHNR, CDR2 FQNEAQ (reference sequence). The ends were cut back, 3 bases at V and 2 bases at J, with 17 bases in the middle. The CDR3 spans 17 residues. Study results and caveats: Cytomegalovirus-associated status was assigned to about 180 TCR beta chains. CMV antigen specificity was confirmed in vitro for a few CMV-associated chains.

The method was immunoSEQ multiplex PCR; TCRdb's version includes in-frame clones alone and lacks a portion of them. The sample holds around 150,000 clones, 80% to 95% seen once. For this clone: What it binds is not known.

Sequencing was carried out using PBMCs. This TCR was sampled from a man younger than 35 in good health and CMV-seronegative. This chain uses TRBV7-9 with TRBJ1-5; perhaps TRBD1 as D (6 bases). The CDR3 protein is CASSFGVGGAGNQPQHF. As DNA, the CDR3 is TGTGCCAGCAGCTTTGGGGTTGGGGGCGCGGGCAATCAGCCCCAGCATTTT.